The rows below give T cell receptor beta chains drawn from one sample of a study of control samples from healthy donors and cancer patients. Method: immunoSEQ multiplex PCR; TCRdb's copy keeps in-frame clones and lacks some. The sample carries 100,000 to 150,000 clones, 88% recorded once. The sample was blood. All receptors come from a man aged 45-65 years in good health. Each CDR3 is given with its conserved first and last residue. A D gene is named only where the DNA matches it firmly. The size of a clone is reported for some rows only, either as once, few or many, or as a class for expanded clones.

J gene	clone size	D gene	V gene	CDR3 DNA	CDR3 protein
TRBJ1-2	-	TRBD1	TRBV9	TGTGCCAGCAGCGTCCGGGACAGGGCATTAACGGATTTTGGCTACACCTTC	CASSVRDRALTDFGYTF
TRBJ1-5	-	-	TRBV19	TGTGCCAGTAGTATCACAAGGAATCAGCCCCAGCATTTT	CASSITRNQPQHF
TRBJ1-4	once	-	TRBV19	TGTGCCAGTAGTACCCAGTATGAATCCAGGTATCGGGAAAAACTGTTTTTT	CASSTQYESRYREKLFF
TRBJ2-7	-	TRBD2	TRBV2	TGTGCCAGCAGCCCGACACTCCGGGGGGCCTACGAGCAGTACTTC	CASSPTLRGAYEQYF
TRBJ1-2	-	-	TRBV5-6	TGTGCCAGCAGCTTAGGACACGGTGGCTACACCTTC	CASSLGHGGYTF
TRBJ2-3	-	TRBD1	TRBV2	TGTGCCAGCCAAAGAAACCGGGACAGGGGCACAGATACGCAGTATTTT	CASQRNRDRGTDTQYF
TRBJ2-4	-	TRBD1	TRBV11-2	TGTGCCAGCAGCTTAAGACGAACCGGGACAGGGGAAAACATTCAGTACTTC	CASSLRRTGTGENIQYF
TRBJ1-2	-	TRBD1	TRBV7-2	TGTGCCAGCAATAACAGGGGGCGGAATTATGGCTACACCTTC	CASNNRGRNYGYTF
TRBJ1-5	-	TRBD1	TRBV10-3	TGTGCCATCAGCGACGGACAGGAACGACATCAGCCCCAGCATTTT	CAISDGQERHQPQHF
TRBJ2-1	-	TRBD1	TRBV24-1	TGTGCCACCAGTGACCCTGGGACAGGGGTGCGCAATGAGCAGTTCTTC	CATSDPGTGVRNEQFF
TRBJ2-7	-	-	TRBV10-2	TGCGCCAGCAGTGTTGCCAGGGTGTACGAGCAGTACTTC	CASSVARVYEQYF